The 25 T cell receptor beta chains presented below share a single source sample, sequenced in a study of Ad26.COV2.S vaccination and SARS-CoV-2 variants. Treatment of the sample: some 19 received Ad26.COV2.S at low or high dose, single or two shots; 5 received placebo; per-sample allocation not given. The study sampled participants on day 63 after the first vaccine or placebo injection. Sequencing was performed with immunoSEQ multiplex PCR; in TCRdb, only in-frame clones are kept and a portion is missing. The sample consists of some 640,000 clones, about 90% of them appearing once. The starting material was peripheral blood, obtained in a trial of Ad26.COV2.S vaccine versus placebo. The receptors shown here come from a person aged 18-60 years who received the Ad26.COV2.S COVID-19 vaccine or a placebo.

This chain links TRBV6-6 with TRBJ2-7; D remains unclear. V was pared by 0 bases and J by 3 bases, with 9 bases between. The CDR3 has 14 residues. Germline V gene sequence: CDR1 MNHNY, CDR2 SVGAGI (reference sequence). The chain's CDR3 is CASSYSTDDYEQYF. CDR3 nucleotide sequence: TGTGCCAGCAGTTACTCTACGGACGACTACGAGCAGTACTTC.

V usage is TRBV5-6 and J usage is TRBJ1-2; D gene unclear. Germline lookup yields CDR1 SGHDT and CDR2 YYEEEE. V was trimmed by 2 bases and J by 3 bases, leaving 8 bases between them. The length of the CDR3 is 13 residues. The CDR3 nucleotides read TGTGCCAGCAGCTTAGGGCGGGACTATGGCTACACCTTC. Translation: CASSLGRDYGYTF.

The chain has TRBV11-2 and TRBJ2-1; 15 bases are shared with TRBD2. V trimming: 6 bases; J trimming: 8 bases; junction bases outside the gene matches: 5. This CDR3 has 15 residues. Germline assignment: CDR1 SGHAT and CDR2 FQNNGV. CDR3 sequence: CASRGLAGGGDEQFF. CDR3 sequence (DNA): TGTGCCAGCAGGGGACTAGCGGGAGGAGGGGATGAGCAGTTCTTC.

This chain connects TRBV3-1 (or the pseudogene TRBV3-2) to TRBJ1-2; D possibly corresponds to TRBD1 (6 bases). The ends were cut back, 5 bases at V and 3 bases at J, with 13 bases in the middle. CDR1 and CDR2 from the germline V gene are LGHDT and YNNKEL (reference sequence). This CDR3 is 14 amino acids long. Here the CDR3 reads CASSNREWYYGYTF. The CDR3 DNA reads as TGTGCCAGCAGCAACAGGGAATGGTACTATGGCTACACCTTC.

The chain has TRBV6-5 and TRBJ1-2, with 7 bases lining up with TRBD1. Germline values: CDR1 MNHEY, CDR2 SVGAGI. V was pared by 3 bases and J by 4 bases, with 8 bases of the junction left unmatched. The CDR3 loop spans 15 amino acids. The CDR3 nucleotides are TGTGCCAGCAGTTATTCCGGACAGGAGGGCTATGGCTACACCTTC. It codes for CASSYSGQEGYGYTF.

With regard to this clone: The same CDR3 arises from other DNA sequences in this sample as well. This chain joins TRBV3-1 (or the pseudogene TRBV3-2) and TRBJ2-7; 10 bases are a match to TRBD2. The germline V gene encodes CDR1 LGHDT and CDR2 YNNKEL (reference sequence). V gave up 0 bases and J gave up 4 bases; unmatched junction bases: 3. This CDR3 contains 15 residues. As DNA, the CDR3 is TGTGCCAGCAGCCAAGACGCTAGCGGGAGTTACGAGCAGTACTTC. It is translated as CASSQDASGSYEQYF.

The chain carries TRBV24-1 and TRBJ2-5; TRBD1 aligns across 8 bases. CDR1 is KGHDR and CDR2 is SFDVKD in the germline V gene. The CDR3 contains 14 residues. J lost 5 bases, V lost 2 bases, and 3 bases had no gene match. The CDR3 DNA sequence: TGTGCCACCAGTGATTGGACAGGGCAGGAGACCCAGTACTTC. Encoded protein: CATSDWTGQETQYF.

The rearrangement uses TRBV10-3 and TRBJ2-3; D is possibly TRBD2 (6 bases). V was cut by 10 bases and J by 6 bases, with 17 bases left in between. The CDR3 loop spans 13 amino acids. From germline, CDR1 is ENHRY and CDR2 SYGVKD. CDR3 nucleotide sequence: TGTGCCAGGTCCAGGGAGCTAGCGGATACGCAGTATTTT. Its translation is CARSRELADTQYF.

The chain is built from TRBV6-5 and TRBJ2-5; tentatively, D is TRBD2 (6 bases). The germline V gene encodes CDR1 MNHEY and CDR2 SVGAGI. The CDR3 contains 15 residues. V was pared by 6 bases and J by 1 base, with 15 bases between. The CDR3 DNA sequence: TGTGCCAGCAGCCCCGGAGGAGGGCTCCAAGAGACCCAGTACTTC. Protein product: CASSPGGGLQETQYF.

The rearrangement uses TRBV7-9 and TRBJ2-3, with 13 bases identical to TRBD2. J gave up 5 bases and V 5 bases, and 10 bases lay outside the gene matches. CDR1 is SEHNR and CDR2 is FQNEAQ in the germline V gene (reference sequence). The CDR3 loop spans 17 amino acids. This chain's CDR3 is CASSRRTSGSGKDTQYF. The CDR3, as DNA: TGTGCCAGCAGCCGACGGACTAGCGGGAGCGGGAAAGATACGCAGTATTTT. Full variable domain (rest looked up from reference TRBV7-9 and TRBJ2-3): DTGVSQNPRHKITKRGQNVTFRCDPISEHNRLYWYRQTLGQGPEFLTYFQNEAQLEKSRLLSDRFSAERPKGSFSTLEIQRTEQGDSAMYLCASSRRTSGSGKDTQYFGPGTRLTVL.

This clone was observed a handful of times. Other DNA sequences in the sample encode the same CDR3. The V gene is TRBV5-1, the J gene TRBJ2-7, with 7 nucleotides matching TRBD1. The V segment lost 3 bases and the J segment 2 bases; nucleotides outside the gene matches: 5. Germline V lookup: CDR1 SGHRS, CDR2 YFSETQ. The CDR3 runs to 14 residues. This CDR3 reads CASSSTGTAYEQYF. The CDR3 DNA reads TGCGCCAGCAGCTCCACCGGGACAGCCTACGAGCAGTACTTC.

CDR3 nucleotide sequence: TGTGCCAGCAGTTATAGTCCTGCCGAGCAGTACTTC. Translated: CASSYSPAEQYF. This chain uses TRBV6-2 or TRBV6-3 with TRBJ2-7; the D is unclear. Trimming left V 3 bases short and J 6 bases short, with 9 bases between. This CDR3 is built from 12 residues. Germline V lookup: CDR1 MNHEY, CDR2 SVGEGT.

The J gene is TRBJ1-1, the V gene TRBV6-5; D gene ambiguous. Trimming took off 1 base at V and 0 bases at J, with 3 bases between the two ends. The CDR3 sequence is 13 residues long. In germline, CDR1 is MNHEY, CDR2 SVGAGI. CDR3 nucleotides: TGTGCCAGCAGTTACTACCTGAACACTGAAGCTTTCTTT. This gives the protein CASSYYLNTEAFF.

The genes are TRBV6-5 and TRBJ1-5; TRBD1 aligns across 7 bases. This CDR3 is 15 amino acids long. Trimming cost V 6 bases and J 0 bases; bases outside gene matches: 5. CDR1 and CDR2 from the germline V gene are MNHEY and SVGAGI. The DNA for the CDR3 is TGTGCCAGCAGGCGGACAGGATATAGCAATCAGCCCCAGCATTTT. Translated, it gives CASRRTGYSNQPQHF.

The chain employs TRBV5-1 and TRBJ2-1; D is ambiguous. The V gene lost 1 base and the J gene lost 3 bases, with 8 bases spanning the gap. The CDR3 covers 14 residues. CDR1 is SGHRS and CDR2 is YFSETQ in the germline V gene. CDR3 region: CASSLSADYNEQFF. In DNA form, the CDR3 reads TGCGCCAGCAGCTTGAGTGCGGACTACAATGAGCAGTTCTTC.

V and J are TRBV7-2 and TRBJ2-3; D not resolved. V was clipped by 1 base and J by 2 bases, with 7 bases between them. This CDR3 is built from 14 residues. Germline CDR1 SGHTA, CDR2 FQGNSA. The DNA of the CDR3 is TGTGCCAGCAGCTTAGGAGGATTCACAGATACGCAGTATTTT. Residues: CASSLGGFTDTQYF.

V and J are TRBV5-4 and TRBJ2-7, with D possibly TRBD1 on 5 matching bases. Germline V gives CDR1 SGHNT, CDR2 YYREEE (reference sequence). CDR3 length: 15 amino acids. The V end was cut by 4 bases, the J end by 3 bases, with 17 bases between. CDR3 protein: CASSPLEGDLYEQYF. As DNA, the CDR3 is TGTGCCAGCAGCCCCCTCGAAGGGGATCTCTACGAGCAGTACTTC.

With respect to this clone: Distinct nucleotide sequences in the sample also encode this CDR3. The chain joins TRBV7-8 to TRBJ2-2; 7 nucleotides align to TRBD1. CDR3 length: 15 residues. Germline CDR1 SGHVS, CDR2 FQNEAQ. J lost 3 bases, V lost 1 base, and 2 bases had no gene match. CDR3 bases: TGTGCCAGCAGCTTAGGACAGGGCGACACCGGGGAGCTGTTTTTT. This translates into CASSLGQGDTGELFF.

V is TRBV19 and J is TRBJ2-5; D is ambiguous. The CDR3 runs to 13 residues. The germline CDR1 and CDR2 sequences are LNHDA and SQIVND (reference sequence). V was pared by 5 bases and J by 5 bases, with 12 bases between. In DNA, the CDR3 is TGTGCCAGTAGTCCTCCGAGTGGGGAGACCCAGTACTTC. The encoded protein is CASSPPSGETQYF.

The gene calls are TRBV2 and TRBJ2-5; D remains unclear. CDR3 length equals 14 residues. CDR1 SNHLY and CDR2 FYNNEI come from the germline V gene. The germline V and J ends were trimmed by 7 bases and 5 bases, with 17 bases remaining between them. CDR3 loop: CASTQESAGETQYF. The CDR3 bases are TGTGCCAGCACCCAGGAATCCGCCGGGGAGACCCAGTACTTC.

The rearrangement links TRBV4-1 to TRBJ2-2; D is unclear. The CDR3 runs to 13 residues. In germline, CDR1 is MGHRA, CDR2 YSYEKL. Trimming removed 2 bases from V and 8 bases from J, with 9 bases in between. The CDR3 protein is CASSQPAAGELFF. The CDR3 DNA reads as TGCGCCAGCAGCCAACCGGCGGCGGGGGAGCTGTTTTTT.

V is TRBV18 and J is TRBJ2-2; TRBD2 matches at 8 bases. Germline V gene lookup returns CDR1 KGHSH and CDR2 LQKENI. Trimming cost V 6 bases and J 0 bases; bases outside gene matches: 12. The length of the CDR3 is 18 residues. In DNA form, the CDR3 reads TGTGCCAGCTCGTCGGCGGGGACTAGGGGGGCGAACACCGGGGAGCTGTTTTTT. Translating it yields CASSSAGTRGANTGELFF.

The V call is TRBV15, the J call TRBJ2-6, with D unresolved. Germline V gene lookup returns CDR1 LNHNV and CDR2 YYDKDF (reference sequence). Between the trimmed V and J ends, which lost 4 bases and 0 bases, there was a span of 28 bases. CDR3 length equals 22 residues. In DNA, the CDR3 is TGTGCCACCAGCACTACTGCCGCCCGCGACGGATCACAGAACTCTGGGGCCAACGTCCTGACTTTC. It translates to CATSTTAARDGSQNSGANVLTF.

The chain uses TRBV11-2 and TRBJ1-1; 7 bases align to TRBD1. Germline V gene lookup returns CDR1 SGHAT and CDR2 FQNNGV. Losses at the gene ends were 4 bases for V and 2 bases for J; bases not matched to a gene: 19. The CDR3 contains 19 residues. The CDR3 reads CASSSHTWGPGTDNTEAFF. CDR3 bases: TGTGCCAGCAGCTCCCATACGTGGGGTCCTGGGACAGACAACACTGAAGCTTTCTTT. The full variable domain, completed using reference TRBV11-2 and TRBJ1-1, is EAGVAQSPRYKIIEKRQSVAFWCNPISGHATLYWYQQILGQGPKLLIQFQNNGVVDDSQLPKDRFSAERLKGVDSTLKIQPAKLEDSAVYLCASSSHTWGPGTDNTEAFFGQGTRLTVV.

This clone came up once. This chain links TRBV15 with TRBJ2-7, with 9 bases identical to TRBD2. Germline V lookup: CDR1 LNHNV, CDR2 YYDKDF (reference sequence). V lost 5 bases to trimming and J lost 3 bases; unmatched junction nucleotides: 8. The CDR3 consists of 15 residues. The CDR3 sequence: CATSPEGLAVYEQYF. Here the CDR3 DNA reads TGTGCCACCAGCCCCGAGGGACTAGCAGTCTACGAGCAGTACTTC.